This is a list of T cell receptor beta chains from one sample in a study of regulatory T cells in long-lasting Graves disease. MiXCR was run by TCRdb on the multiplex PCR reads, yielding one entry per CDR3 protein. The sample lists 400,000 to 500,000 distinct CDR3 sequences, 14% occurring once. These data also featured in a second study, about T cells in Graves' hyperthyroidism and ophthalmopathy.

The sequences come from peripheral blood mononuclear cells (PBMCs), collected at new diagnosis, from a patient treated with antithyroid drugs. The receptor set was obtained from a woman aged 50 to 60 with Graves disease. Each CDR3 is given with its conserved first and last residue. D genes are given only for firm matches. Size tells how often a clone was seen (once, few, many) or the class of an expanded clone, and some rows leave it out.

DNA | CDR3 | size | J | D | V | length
TGTGCCAGTAGTATAGATCAGGCATATGAGCAGTTCTTC | CASSIDQAYEQFF | NA | TRBJ2-1 | NA | TRBV19 | 13
TGTGCCAGCAGTTCTAGCGTCTCATACACAGATACGCAGTATTTT | CASSSSVSYTDTQYF | NA | TRBJ2-3 | NA | TRBV7-6 | 15
TGTGCCAGCGGGCGTGGCCATTATATACTAGCGGGAGATAATGAGCAGTTCTTC | CASGRGHYILAGDNEQFF | many | TRBJ2-1 | TRBD2 | TRBV11-3 | 18
TGTGCCAGCAGCCAAGACGGAGTAGCGAGGAGCTCCTACGAGCAGTACTTC | CASSQDGVARSSYEQYF | once | TRBJ2-7 | NA | TRBV3-1 | 17
TGCGCCAGCATGGCGGGAGAGAACACAGATACGCAGTATTTT | CASMAGENTDTQYF | many | TRBJ2-3 | TRBD2 | TRBV5-1 | 14
TGCGCCAGCACTGGGGAACTAGCCAAAAACATTCAGTACTTC | CASTGELAKNIQYF | NA | TRBJ2-4 | NA | TRBV5-1 | 14
TGTGCCAGCAGTTTCTGGGGGCTAGCGGGAGGGCTGATCTACAATGAGCAGTTCTTC | CASSFWGLAGGLIYNEQFF | many | TRBJ2-1 | TRBD2 | TRBV28 | 19
TGTGCCAGCGGGGGACTAGCGGGAAGGGACGAGCAGTACTTC | CASGGLAGRDEQYF | NA | TRBJ2-7 | TRBD2 | TRBV28 | 14
TGTGCCAGCAGTTTAGGCGGGGCGCAAGACTACGAGCAGTACTTC | CASSLGGAQDYEQYF | many | TRBJ2-7 | NA | TRBV12-3/TRBV12-4 | 15
TGTGCCAGTAGACCCCCAGGGCCCGGGGCCAACGTCCTGACTTTC | CASRPPGPGANVLTF | NA | TRBJ2-6 | NA | TRBV19 | 15
TGTGCCAGCAGTTACTCGATCGCGACCGGGACTAGCGGGAGGGCGGGGAATGAGCAGTTCTTC | CASSYSIATGTSGRAGNEQFF | many | TRBJ2-1 | TRBD2 | TRBV6-5 | 21
TGTGCCAGCAGTTATTATCCCTTGGACGGGAGGGATGAGCAGTTCTTC | CASSYYPLDGRDEQFF | many | TRBJ2-1 | TRBD2 | TRBV6-2/TRBV6-3 | 16
TGTGCCAGCAGCCAAGAGGGCGGTGAGCAGTTCTTC | CASSQEGGEQFF | many | TRBJ2-1 | NA | TRBV3-1 | 12
TGTGCCAGCAGCTTAGCGGGAGGTCCCTCCTACAATGAGCAGTTCTTC | CASSLAGGPSYNEQFF | many | TRBJ2-1 | TRBD2 | TRBV7-3 | 16
TGTGCCACCAGTGGCCCTGAGCGGGAGCGGCACAATGAGCAGTTCTTC | CATSGPERERHNEQFF | NA | TRBJ2-1 | TRBD2 | TRBV24-1 | 16
TGCAGTGCTAGGGACTACCGCACAGATACGCAGTATTTT | CSARDYRTDTQYF | NA | TRBJ2-3 | NA | TRBV20-1 | 13
TGCGCCAGCAGCTTGTACAGGTCAGATACGCAGTATTTT | CASSLYRSDTQYF | many | TRBJ2-3 | NA | TRBV5-1 | 13
TGTGCCAGCAGTCGGTCCCCGGGACTAGGATCGGGGGAGTACGAGCAGTACTTC | CASSRSPGLGSGEYEQYF | many | TRBJ2-7 | TRBD2 | TRBV28 | 18
TGTGCCAGCAGCCCCACCGTCTATTCCGGGGAGCTGTTTTTT | CASSPTVYSGELFF | few | TRBJ2-2 | NA | TRBV27 | 14
TGCAGCGTTGAGACGAACAGGGGGTACACTGAAGCTTTCTTT | CSVETNRGYTEAFF | few | TRBJ1-1 | TRBD1 | TRBV29-1 | 14
TGTGCCAGCAGCTCTGCAGCACTAGCGGTTAACGAGGACACAGATACGCAGTATTTT | CASSSAALAVNEDTDTQYF | many | TRBJ2-3 | TRBD2 | TRBV7-2 | 19
TGTGCCAGCAGTGAATCAATAGACCCCCACACCGGGGAGCTGTTTTTT | CASSESIDPHTGELFF | many | TRBJ2-2 | NA | TRBV6-1 | 16
TGCAGCGTTCCGTCTAGCCTCGGCACAGATACGCAGTATTTT | CSVPSSLGTDTQYF | few | TRBJ2-3 | NA | TRBV29-1 | 14
TGTGCCAGCAGTGTCAGGGGAGAGACCCAGTACTTC | CASSVRGETQYF | NA | TRBJ2-5 | NA | TRBV2 | 12
TGCGCCAGCAGCCCCCGGTTCGGTACTAGCGGGAGGGATAATGAGCAGTTCTTC | CASSPRFGTSGRDNEQFF | many | TRBJ2-1 | TRBD2 | TRBV5-1 | 18
TGCGCCAGCAGCCAAGATCCTTCCCTCTCGAAGACCCAGTACTTC | CASSQDPSLSKTQYF | NA | TRBJ2-5 | NA | TRBV4-1 | 15
TGCGCCAGCAGCCAACACGGGACTAGCGGGATCAATGAGCAGTTCTTC | CASSQHGTSGINEQFF | NA | TRBJ2-1 | TRBD2 | TRBV4-1 | 16
TGTGCCAGCAGTTTATATCTAGCGGGAACAGACAATGAGCAGTTCTTC | CASSLYLAGTDNEQFF | many | TRBJ2-1 | TRBD2 | TRBV28 | 16
TGTGCCAGCAGCCAAGCGCGGGACGACGCCTACAATGAGCAGTTCTTC | CASSQARDDAYNEQFF | few | TRBJ2-1 | NA | TRBV3-1 | 16
TGTGCCAGACAGGGTTTCCGCTTGGGGCCCGAGCAGTACTTC | CARQGFRLGPEQYF | NA | TRBJ2-7 | NA | TRBV6-1 | 14
TGCGCCAGCAGCCAAGATGACAGGACGAACACTGAAGCTTTCTTT | CASSQDDRTNTEAFF | many | TRBJ1-1 | NA | TRBV4-1 | 15
TGTGCCAGCAGCTTGTCGGGACTCAGCTCCTACAATGAGCAGTTCTTC | CASSLSGLSSYNEQFF | NA | TRBJ2-1 | NA | TRBV5-5 | 16
TGTGCCAGCAGTTTAAGTCAGATCAATCAGCCCCAGCATTTT | CASSLSQINQPQHF | many | TRBJ1-5 | NA | TRBV28 | 14
TGTGCCAGCAGTGGAGGACTAGCGGTCTACAATGAGCAGTTCTTC | CASSGGLAVYNEQFF | many | TRBJ2-1 | TRBD2 | TRBV28 | 15
TGTGCCAGCAGCCCGACCGGGACAGCCAATCAGCCCCAGCATTTT | CASSPTGTANQPQHF | many | TRBJ1-5 | TRBD1 | TRBV2 | 15
TGTGCCAGCAGCTTAGAGTCAGTTTGGGGGGCTCCTGGTTTTCAAGCTTTCTTT | CASSLESVWGAPGFQAFF | few | TRBJ1-1 | NA | TRBV11-2 | 18
TGTGCCAGCAGCCAGGGGGACGGCTGGAACACTGAAGCTTTCTTT | CASSQGDGWNTEAFF | few | TRBJ1-1 | TRBD1 | TRBV5-8 | 15
TGTGCCAGCAGCTTAGCGGAGGCCATGAATACGCAGTATTTT | CASSLAEAMNTQYF | many | TRBJ2-3 | NA | TRBV11-2 | 14